The present entry profiles one TCR beta chain with its context. The sample holds other DNA sequences that translate to the same CDR3. The data are from a study of control samples from healthy donors and cancer patients. Profiled with immunoSEQ multiplex PCR; TCRdb holds only in-frame clones, not every one. Among over 60,000 clones listed, around 90% were seen once. This CDR3 has 11 residues. V gave up 4 bases and J gave up 5 bases, with 5 bases separating them. Germline V gene sequence: CDR1 ENHRY, CDR2 SYGVKD. This TCR came from a woman aged 55-70 years with head and neck cancer. The chain joins TRBV10-3 to TRBJ2-5; either TRBD1 or TRBD2 may fit D (5 bases each). Sequencing was done on a sample of PBMCs. CDR3 loop: CAISGGETQYF. In nucleotides, the CDR3 is TGTGCCATCAGTGGGGGGGAGACCCAGTACTTC.